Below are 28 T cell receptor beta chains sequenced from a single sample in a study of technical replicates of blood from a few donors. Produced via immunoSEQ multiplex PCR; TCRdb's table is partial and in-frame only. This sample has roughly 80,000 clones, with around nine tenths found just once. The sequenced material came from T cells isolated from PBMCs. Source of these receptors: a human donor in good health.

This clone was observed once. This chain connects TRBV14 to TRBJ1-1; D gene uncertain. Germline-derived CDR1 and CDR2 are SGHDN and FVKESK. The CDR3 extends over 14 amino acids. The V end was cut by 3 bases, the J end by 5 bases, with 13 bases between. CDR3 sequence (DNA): TGTGCCAGCAGCCACGGACTAATCTGGACTGAAGCTTTCTTT. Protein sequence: CASSHGLIWTEAFF. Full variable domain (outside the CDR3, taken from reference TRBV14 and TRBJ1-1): EAGVTQFPSHSVIEKGQTVTLRCDPISGHDNLYWYRRVMGKEIKFLLHFVKESKQDESGMPNNRFLAERTGGTYSTLKVQPAELEDSGVYFCASSHGLIWTEAFFGQGTRLTVV.

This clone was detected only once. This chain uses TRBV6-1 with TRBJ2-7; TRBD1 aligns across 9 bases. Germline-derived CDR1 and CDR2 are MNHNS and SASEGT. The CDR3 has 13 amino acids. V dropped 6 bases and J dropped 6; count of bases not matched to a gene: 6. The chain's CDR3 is CASRRDREREQYF. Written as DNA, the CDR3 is TGTGCCAGCAGACGGGACAGGGAGCGCGAGCAGTACTTC.

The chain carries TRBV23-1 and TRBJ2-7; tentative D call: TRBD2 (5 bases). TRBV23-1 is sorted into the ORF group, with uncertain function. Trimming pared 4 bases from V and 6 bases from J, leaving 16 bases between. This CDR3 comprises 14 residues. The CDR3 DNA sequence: TGCGCCAGCAGTCCTCTGGGCCGGAGGCGCGAGCAGTACTTC. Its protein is CASSPLGRRREQYF.

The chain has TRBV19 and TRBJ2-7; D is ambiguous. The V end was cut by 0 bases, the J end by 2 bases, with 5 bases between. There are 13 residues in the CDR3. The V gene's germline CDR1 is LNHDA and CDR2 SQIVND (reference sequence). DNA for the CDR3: TGTGCCAGTAGTATAGATCTCCCCTACGAGCAGTACTTC. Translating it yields CASSIDLPYEQYF.

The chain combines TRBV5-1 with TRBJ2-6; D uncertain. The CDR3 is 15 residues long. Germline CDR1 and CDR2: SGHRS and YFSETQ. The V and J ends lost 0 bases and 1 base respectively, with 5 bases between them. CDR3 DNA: TGCGCCAGCAGCTTGGCCGGGTCTGGGGCCAACGTCCTGACTTTC. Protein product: CASSLAGSGANVLTF.

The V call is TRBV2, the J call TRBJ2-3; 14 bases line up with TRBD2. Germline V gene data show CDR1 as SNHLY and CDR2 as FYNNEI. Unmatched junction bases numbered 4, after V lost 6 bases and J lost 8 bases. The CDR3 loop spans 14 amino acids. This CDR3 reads CASRGLAGARTQYF. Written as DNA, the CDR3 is TGTGCCAGCAGGGGACTAGCGGGAGCTCGTACGCAGTATTTT.

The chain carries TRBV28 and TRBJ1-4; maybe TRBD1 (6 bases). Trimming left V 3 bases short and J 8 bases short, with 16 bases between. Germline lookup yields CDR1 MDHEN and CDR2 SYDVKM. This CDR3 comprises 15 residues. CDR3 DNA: TGTGCCAGCAGTTTGTCCAGGGGTGGAAGCGAAAAACTGTTTTTT. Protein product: CASSLSRGGSEKLFF.

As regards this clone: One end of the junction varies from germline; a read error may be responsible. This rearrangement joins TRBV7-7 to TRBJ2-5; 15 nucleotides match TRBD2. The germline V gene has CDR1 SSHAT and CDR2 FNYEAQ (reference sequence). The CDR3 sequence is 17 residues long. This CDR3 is CASSLGTSGGSRETQYF. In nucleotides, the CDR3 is TGTGCTAGCAGCTTGGGGACTAGCGGGGGGTCCAGGGAGACCCAGTACTTC. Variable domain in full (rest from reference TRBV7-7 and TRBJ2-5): GAGVSQSPRYKVTKRGQDVTLRCDPISSHATLYWYQQALGQGPEFLTYFNYEAQPDKSGLPSDRFSAERPEGSISTLTIQRTEQRDSAMYRCASSLGTSGGSRETQYFGPGTRLLVL.

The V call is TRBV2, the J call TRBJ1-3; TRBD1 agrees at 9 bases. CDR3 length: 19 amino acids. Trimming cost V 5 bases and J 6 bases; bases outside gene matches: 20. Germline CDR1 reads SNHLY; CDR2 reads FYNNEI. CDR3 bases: TGTGCCAGCAGTTCCCAACGGGACAGGGTCATCATATTGGAAAACACCATATATTTT. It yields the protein CASSSQRDRVIILENTIYF.

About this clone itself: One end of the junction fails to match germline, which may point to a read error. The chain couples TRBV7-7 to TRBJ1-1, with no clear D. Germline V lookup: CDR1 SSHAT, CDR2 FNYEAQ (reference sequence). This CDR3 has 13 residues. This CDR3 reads CASSLDPVTEAFF. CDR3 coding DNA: TGTGCTAGCAGCTTAGATCCTGTGACTGAAGCTTTCTTT.

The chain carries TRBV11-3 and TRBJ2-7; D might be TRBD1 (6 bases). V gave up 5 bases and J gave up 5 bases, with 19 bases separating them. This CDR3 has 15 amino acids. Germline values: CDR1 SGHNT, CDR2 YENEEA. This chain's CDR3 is CASSGGTGTNNEQYF. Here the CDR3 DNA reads TGTGCCAGCAGCGGGGGAACCGGGACAAATAACGAGCAGTACTTC.

In DNA form, the CDR3 reads TGTGCCAGTAGTTTATCCCTTTCGGGGTCTGGGGCCAACGTCCTGACTTTC. Translated: CASSLSLSGSGANVLTF. V is TRBV19 and J is TRBJ2-6; possible D gene TRBD2, 5 bases. The CDR3 runs to 17 residues. Per the germline V gene, CDR1 is LNHDA and CDR2 is SQIVND (reference sequence). The germline V and J ends were trimmed by 5 bases and 1 base, with 15 bases remaining between them.

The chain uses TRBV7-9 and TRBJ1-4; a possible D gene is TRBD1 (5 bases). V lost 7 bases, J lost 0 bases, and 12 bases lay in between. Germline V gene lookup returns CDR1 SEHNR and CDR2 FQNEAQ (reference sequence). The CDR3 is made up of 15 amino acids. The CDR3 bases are TGTGCCAGCATCTCGGACATTGCAACTAATGAAAAACTGTTTTTT. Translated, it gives CASISDIATNEKLFF.

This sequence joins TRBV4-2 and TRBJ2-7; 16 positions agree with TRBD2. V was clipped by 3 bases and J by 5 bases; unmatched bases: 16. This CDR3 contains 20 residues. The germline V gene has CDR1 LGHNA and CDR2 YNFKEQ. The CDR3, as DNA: TGTGCCAGCAGCCAGCCCGGGGGACTAGCGGGAGGGCCAGGTCCCCACGAGCAGTACTTC. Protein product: CASSQPGGLAGGPGPHEQYF.

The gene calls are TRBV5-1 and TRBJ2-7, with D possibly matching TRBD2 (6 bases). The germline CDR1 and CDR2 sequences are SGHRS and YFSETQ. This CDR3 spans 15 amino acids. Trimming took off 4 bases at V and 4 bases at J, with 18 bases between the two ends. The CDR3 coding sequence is TGCGCCAGCAGCCTTTTCGGGGCGGAGGGTTACGAGCAGTACTTC. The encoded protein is CASSLFGAEGYEQYF.

As DNA, the CDR3 is TGCGCCAGCAGCTTAGAGGGAAAGCAGTTCTTC. It codes for CASSLEGKQFF. V usage is TRBV5-1 and J usage is TRBJ2-1; TRBD2 might be the D (5 bases). Germline loops: CDR1 SGHRS, CDR2 YFSETQ. The CDR3 sequence is 11 residues long. With 2 bases removed from V and 11 bases from J, the gap between germline ends came to 8 bases.

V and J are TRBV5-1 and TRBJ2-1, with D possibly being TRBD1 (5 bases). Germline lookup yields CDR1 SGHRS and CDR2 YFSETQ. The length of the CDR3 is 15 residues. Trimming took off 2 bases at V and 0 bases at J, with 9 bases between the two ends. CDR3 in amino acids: CASSLMQGSYNEQFF. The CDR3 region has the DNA TGCGCCAGCAGCTTAATGCAGGGCTCCTACAATGAGCAGTTCTTC.

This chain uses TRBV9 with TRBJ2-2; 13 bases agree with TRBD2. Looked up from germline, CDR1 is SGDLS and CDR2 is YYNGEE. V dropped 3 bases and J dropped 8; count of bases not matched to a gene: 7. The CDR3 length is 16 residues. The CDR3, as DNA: TGTGCCAGCAGCGAGGAGGGACTAGCGGGGCCAGGGGAGCTGTTTTTT. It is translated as CASSEEGLAGPGELFF.

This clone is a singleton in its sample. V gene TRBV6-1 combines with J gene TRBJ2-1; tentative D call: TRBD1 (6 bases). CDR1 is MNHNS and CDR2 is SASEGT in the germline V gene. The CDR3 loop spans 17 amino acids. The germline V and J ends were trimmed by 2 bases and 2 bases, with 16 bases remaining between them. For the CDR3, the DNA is TGTGCCAGCAGTGAATCGACCCACAGGGCCCCCTACAATGAGCAGTTCTTC. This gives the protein CASSESTHRAPYNEQFF.

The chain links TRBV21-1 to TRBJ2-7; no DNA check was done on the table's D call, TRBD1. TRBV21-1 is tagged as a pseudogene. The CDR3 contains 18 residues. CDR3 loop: CASSKKFVARTGVDEQYF. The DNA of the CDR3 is TGTGCCAGCAGCAAAAAATTCGTAGCTCGGACAGGGGTGGATGAGCAGTACTTC.

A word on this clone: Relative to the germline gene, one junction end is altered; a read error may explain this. CDR3 coding DNA: TGCGCCAGCAGTTTGGGGGGGGAGGATGAGCAGTTCTTC. It is translated as CASSLGGEDEQFF. V gene TRBV5-1 combines with J gene TRBJ2-1; 7 positions match TRBD2. This CDR3 region has 13 residues. From germline, CDR1 is SGHRS and CDR2 YFSETQ.

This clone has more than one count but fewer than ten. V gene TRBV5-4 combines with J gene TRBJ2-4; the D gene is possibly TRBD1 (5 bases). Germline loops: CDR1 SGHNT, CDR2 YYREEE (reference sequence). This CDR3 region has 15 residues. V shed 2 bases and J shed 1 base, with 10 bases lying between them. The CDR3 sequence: CASSFVWGAKNIQYF. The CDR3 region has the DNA TGTGCCAGCAGCTTCGTCTGGGGCGCCAAAAACATTCAGTACTTC.

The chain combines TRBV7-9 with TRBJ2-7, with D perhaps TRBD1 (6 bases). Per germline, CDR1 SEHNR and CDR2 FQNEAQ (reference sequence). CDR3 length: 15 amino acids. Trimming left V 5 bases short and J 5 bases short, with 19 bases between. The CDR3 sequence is CASSHPDRGLDEQYF. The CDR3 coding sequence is TGTGCCAGCAGCCATCCGGACAGAGGCCTAGACGAGCAGTACTTC.

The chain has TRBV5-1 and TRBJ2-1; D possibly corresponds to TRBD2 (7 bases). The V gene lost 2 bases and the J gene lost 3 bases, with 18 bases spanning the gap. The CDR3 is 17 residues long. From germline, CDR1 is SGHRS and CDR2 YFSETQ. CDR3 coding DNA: TGCGCCAGCAGCTTCATCCAACAAGGGGGGGGCTACAATGAGCAGTTCTTC. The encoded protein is CASSFIQQGGGYNEQFF.

CDR3 amino acids: CASSFEGTSGPGYLGEQFF. DNA for the CDR3: TGCGCCAGCAGCTTCGAAGGGACTAGCGGTCCGGGATACCTCGGTGAGCAGTTCTTC. This chain uses TRBV5-1 with TRBJ2-1; TRBD2 agrees at 11 bases. The CDR3 runs to 19 residues. V shed 2 bases, J shed 9 bases, and the junction held 19 bases outside the gene matches. Germline V gene data show CDR1 as SGHRS and CDR2 as YFSETQ. Full variable domain (rest looked up from reference TRBV5-1 and TRBJ2-1): KAGVTQTPRYLIKTRGQQVTLSCSPISGHRSVSWYQQTPGQGLQFLFEYFSETQRNKGNFPGRFSGRQFSNSRSEMNVSTLELGDSALYLCASSFEGTSGPGYLGEQFFGPGTRLTVL.

The CDR3 DNA sequence: TGTGCCAGCAAGGAGGCACCGAGAGGGAACATTCAGTACTTC. Protein sequence: CASKEAPRGNIQYF. The chain joins TRBV5-4 to TRBJ2-4; D is perhaps TRBD2 (5 bases). V gave up 6 bases and J gave up 7 bases, with 17 bases separating them. Germline V gene lookup returns CDR1 SGHNT and CDR2 YYREEE (reference sequence). This CDR3 region has 14 residues.

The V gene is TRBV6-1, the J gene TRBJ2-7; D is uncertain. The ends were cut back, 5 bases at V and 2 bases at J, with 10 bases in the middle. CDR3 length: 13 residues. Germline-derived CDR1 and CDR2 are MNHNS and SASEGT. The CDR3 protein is CASSPNQAYEQYF. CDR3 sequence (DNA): TGTGCCAGCAGTCCCAACCAGGCCTACGAGCAGTACTTC.

This CDR3 is CASSTRSLGNTQYF. CDR3 DNA sequence: TGTGCCAGCAGCACCAGGTCTCTCGGAAATACGCAGTATTTT. The rearrangement links TRBV9 to TRBJ2-3; D gene uncertain. Trimming stripped 4 bases from V and 7 bases from J, with 16 bases between. The CDR3 has 14 amino acids. Germline CDR1 and CDR2: SGDLS and YYNGEE.